This entry lists 27 T cell receptor beta chains sequenced from one sample in a study of blood T cell repertoires in COVID-19. The repertoire was sequenced with immunoSEQ multiplex PCR; TCRdb's copy has only in-frame clones and lacks some. The sample carries around 120,000 clones, roughly 90% recorded once. The sequencing input was peripheral blood. The source of these receptors is a man aged 45-60 years with active COVID-19.

This chain joins TRBV7-2 and TRBJ2-5; TRBD2 agrees at 10 bases. Germline CDR1 reads SGHTA; CDR2 reads FQGNSA. Trimming cost V 2 bases and J 5 bases; bases outside gene matches: 8. The CDR3 has 16 amino acids. The CDR3 here is CASSLRLAGAQETQYF. The CDR3 DNA sequence: TGTGCCAGCAGCTTAAGGCTAGCGGGGGCACAGGAGACCCAGTACTTC.

The chain recombines TRBV6-5 with TRBJ2-1; 8 bases agree with TRBD2. Germline values: CDR1 MNHEY, CDR2 SVGAGI. This CDR3 is built from 13 residues. Germline trimming cut 5 bases from V and 6 bases from J; bases unmatched to any gene: 3. This chain's CDR3 is CASSPGTSNEQFF. CDR3 nucleotides: TGTGCCAGCAGTCCCGGGACTAGCAATGAGCAGTTCTTC.

This rearrangement joins TRBV19 to TRBJ2-3; 12 bases agree with TRBD2. The V and J ends lost 6 bases and 4 bases, in that order; junction bases with no gene match: 11. Germline CDR1 reads LNHDA; CDR2 reads SQIVND (reference sequence). This CDR3 region has 17 residues. CDR3 amino acids: CASSPIGLAGLADTQYF. CDR3 bases: TGTGCCAGTAGCCCTATTGGACTAGCGGGACTGGCAGATACGCAGTATTTT.

V usage is TRBV29-1 and J usage is TRBJ2-3, with 10 bases aligning to TRBD1. V shed 3 bases, J shed 1 base, and the junction held 4 bases outside the gene matches. CDR3 size: 15 residues. CDR1 and CDR2 (germline): SQVTM, ANQGSEA. The DNA for the CDR3 is TGCAGCGTTGAGAAGACAGGGGGCGGCACAGATACGCAGTATTTT. Translated: CSVEKTGGGTDTQYF.

The table lists this clone with a count of one. V gene TRBV7-9 combines with J gene TRBJ1-1; possibly TRBD1 for D (6 bases). Germline V gives CDR1 SEHNR, CDR2 FQNEAQ (reference sequence). V was shortened by 5 bases and J by 0 bases, with 16 bases between the two germline ends. This CDR3 is built from 16 residues. This chain's CDR3 is CASSLRGRLMNTEAFF. CDR3 coding DNA: TGTGCCAGCAGCCTCAGGGGCCGATTAATGAACACTGAAGCTTTCTTT.

The rearrangement links TRBV7-8 to TRBJ1-5; 7 bases fit TRBD1. The germline gives CDR1 SGHVS, CDR2 FQNEAQ. The CDR3 consists of 14 residues. Trimming at V came to 3 bases and at J to 8 bases, leaving 7 bases not matched to a gene. CDR3 protein: CASSLGHRGEPQHF. In DNA, the CDR3 is TGTGCCAGCAGCTTGGGGCACAGGGGAGAGCCCCAGCATTTT.

The chain has TRBV28 and TRBJ2-1, with TRBD2 as a possible D gene (6 bases). The CDR3 has 15 residues. Trimming left V 6 bases short and J 2 bases short, with 14 bases between. In germline, CDR1 is MDHEN, CDR2 SYDVKM. In DNA form, the CDR3 reads TGTGCCAGCAGCATCCCGGGAGAGGCCTACAATGAGCAGTTCTTC. It translates to CASSIPGEAYNEQFF.

The rearrangement joins TRBV5-1 to TRBJ1-5, with D maybe TRBD1 (5 bases). The germline V and J ends were trimmed by 0 bases and 7 bases, with 8 bases remaining between them. The germline gives CDR1 SGHRS, CDR2 YFSETQ. The CDR3 is made up of 13 amino acids. The CDR3 bases are TGCGCCAGCAGCTTGGCACAGGACCAGCCCCAGCATTTT. This encodes CASSLAQDQPQHF.

The chain links TRBV5-1 to TRBJ1-6; TRBD1 matches 8 bases. Germline CDR1 is SGHRS and CDR2 is YFSETQ. The trim removed 7 bases at V and 5 bases at J, leaving 2 bases unmatched. CDR3 size: 13 residues. CDR3 in amino acids: CASATGDNSPLHF. CDR3 DNA sequence: TGCGCCAGCGCGACAGGGGATAATTCACCCCTCCACTTT.

The chain is built from TRBV10-1 and TRBJ2-1; 11 nucleotides agree with TRBD2. V shed 6 bases, J shed 10 bases, and the junction held 5 bases outside the gene matches. CDR3 length equals 13 residues. Per germline, CDR1 WNHNN and CDR2 SYGVQD (reference sequence). CDR3: CASSLAGGLEQFF. CDR3 sequence (DNA): TGCGCCAGCAGCTTAGCGGGGGGGCTCGAGCAGTTCTTC.

The chain combines TRBV11-3 with TRBJ2-1, with 13 bases fitting TRBD2. V lost 5 bases and J lost 8; bases outside the gene matches: 6. CDR3 length: 15 residues. Germline V gene sequence: CDR1 SGHNT, CDR2 YENEEA. The CDR3 sequence: CASSPGTSGTHEQFF. CDR3 coding DNA: TGTGCCAGCAGCCCCGGGACTAGCGGGACGCATGAGCAGTTCTTC. Supplemented by reference TRBV11-3 and TRBJ2-1, the full variable domain reads EAGVVQSPRYKIIEKKQPVAFWCNPISGHNTLYWYLQNLGQGPELLIRYENEEAVDDSQLPKDRFSAERLKGVDSTLKIQPAELGDSAVYLCASSPGTSGTHEQFFGPGTRLTVL.

This CDR3 is CAIRGPGTGENTIYF. The CDR3 coding sequence is TGTGCCATCAGGGGGCCCGGGACAGGGGAGAACACCATATATTTT. V usage is TRBV10-3 and J usage is TRBJ1-3, with 10 bases that match TRBD1. This CDR3 has 15 residues. V lost 6 bases, J lost 7 bases, and 9 bases stayed unmatched. The V gene's germline CDR1 is ENHRY and CDR2 SYGVKD.

The gene calls are TRBV3-1 (or the pseudogene TRBV3-2) and TRBJ2-4; tentatively, D is TRBD2 (6 bases). Germline assignment: CDR1 LGHDT and CDR2 YNNKEL (reference sequence). Trimming took off 8 bases at V and 1 base at J, with 12 bases between the two ends. This CDR3 spans 14 amino acids. The CDR3 spells CASSVAGAKNIQYF. CDR3 coding DNA: TGTGCCAGCTCCGTGGCGGGGGCCAAAAACATTCAGTACTTC.

The chain recombines TRBV29-1 with TRBJ2-1; the match to TRBD2 covers 10 bases. CDR1 is SQVTM, CDR2 ANQGSEA, per germline. V was clipped by 7 bases and J by 7 bases; unmatched bases: 4. The CDR3 spans 12 residues. For the CDR3, the DNA is TGCAGCGCTAGCGGGAGAGGGAATGAGCAGTTCTTC. Its protein product is CSASGRGNEQFF.

The rearrangement links TRBV11-2 to TRBJ1-2; D is unresolved. The CDR3 totals 13 residues. Germline lookup yields CDR1 SGHAT and CDR2 FQNNGV. V lost 1 base and J lost 2, with 5 bases in between. The CDR3 coding sequence is TGTGCCAGCAGCTTAGGAGGAAACTATGGCTACACCTTC. It translates to CASSLGGNYGYTF.

V and J are TRBV6-6 and TRBJ1-1; D gene ambiguous. Germline V lookup: CDR1 MNHNY, CDR2 SVGAGI (reference sequence). CDR3 length: 13 residues. The ends were cut back, 2 bases at V and 1 base at J, with 5 bases in the middle. DNA of the CDR3: TGTGCCAGCAGTTACGGGCGGAACACTGAAGCTTTCTTT. Its protein is CASSYGRNTEAFF.

V is TRBV7-2 and J is TRBJ1-3; D is undetermined. The V gene lost 0 bases and the J gene lost 4 bases, with 10 bases spanning the gap. The CDR3 totals 15 residues. Germline values: CDR1 SGHTA, CDR2 FQGNSA. The CDR3 reads CASSLAYGSGNTIYF. The CDR3 bases are TGTGCCAGCAGCTTAGCGTACGGGTCCGGAAACACCATATATTTT.

With respect to this clone: The identical CDR3 is also encoded by other nucleotide sequences in the sample. The chain uses TRBV5-4 and TRBJ1-1; TRBD1 matches at 7 bases. CDR1 and CDR2 (germline): SGHNT, YYREEE (reference sequence). V was clipped by 0 bases and J by 2 bases; unmatched bases: 1. This CDR3 spans 14 amino acids. The DNA for the CDR3 is TGTGCCAGCAGCTTGGACAGGGGAAACACTGAAGCTTTCTTT. It codes for CASSLDRGNTEAFF.

The chain joins TRBV6-5 to TRBJ2-1, with 9 bases matching TRBD2. The ends lost 4 bases at V and 3 bases at J; junction bases unmatched: 4. The germline V gene encodes CDR1 MNHEY and CDR2 SVGAGI. The CDR3 totals 15 residues. The CDR3 loop is CASSSTSGGYNEQFF. In DNA, the CDR3 is TGTGCCAGCAGTTCGACTAGCGGAGGCTACAATGAGCAGTTCTTC.

This chain joins TRBV19 and TRBJ1-1; weak D call: TRBD1 (6 bases). CDR1 LNHDA and CDR2 SQIVND come from the germline V gene (reference sequence). V lost 4 bases and J lost 4, with 10 bases in between. The CDR3 is 13 residues long. DNA of the CDR3: TGTGCCAGTAGTACAACAGGGAGCACTGAAGCTTTCTTT. Its protein product is CASSTTGSTEAFF.

The rearrangement links TRBV19 to TRBJ2-1, with D perhaps TRBD1 (6 bases). The germline V gene encodes CDR1 LNHDA and CDR2 SQIVND (reference sequence). CDR3 size: 16 residues. V lost 9 bases and J lost 0, with 18 bases in between. The CDR3 protein is CASRPSDRPSYNEQFF. CDR3 sequence (DNA): TGTGCCAGCCGACCCTCGGACAGACCCTCCTACAATGAGCAGTTCTTC.

This clone was counted only a few times. This rearrangement joins TRBV11-3 to TRBJ2-1; 8 bases match TRBD2. Trimming removed 5 bases from V and 4 bases from J; junction bases left unmatched: 7. This CDR3 region has 15 residues. Germline V CDR1 and CDR2: SGHNT, YENEEA. The DNA of the CDR3 is TGTGCCAGCAGCACGAGCGGGAGTGATTACAATGAGCAGTTCTTC. It specifies CASSTSGSDYNEQFF.

This clone was seen once. The chain employs TRBV10-2 and TRBJ2-5; 8 bases match TRBD1. Trimming at V came to 6 bases and at J to 5 bases, leaving 8 bases not matched to a gene. This CDR3 has 14 residues. The V gene's germline CDR1 is WSHSY and CDR2 SAAADI. This CDR3 reads CASRAGQGLETQYF. CDR3 in DNA: TGCGCCAGCAGGGCTGGACAGGGTCTGGAGACCCAGTACTTC.

This rearrangement joins TRBV30 to TRBJ2-3; possibly TRBD1 for D (6 bases). The germline gives CDR1 GTSNPN, CDR2 SVGIG (reference sequence). The CDR3 is made up of 13 amino acids. The V and J ends lost 7 bases and 2 bases respectively, with 13 bases between them. CDR3: CASTGSATDTQYF. The CDR3 region has the DNA TGTGCCTCCACAGGGAGTGCCACAGATACGCAGTATTTT.

The genes are TRBV2 and TRBJ1-4; D unclear. Trimming stripped 7 bases from V and 4 bases from J, with 10 bases between. The CDR3 extends over 13 amino acids. The germline gives CDR1 SNHLY, CDR2 FYNNEI. CDR3 nucleotides: TGTGCCAGCAAAAGGGAGATTAATGAAAAACTGTTTTTT. Protein product: CASKREINEKLFF.

The chain is built from TRBV2 and TRBJ2-4; 7 bases align to TRBD2. The length of the CDR3 is 19 residues. Per germline, CDR1 SNHLY and CDR2 FYNNEI. V gave up 5 bases and J gave up 0 bases; unmatched junction bases: 16. CDR3 region: CASSFSVEGRAGAKNIQYF. For the CDR3, the DNA is TGTGCCAGCAGTTTTTCGGTGGAGGGGAGGGCTGGAGCCAAAAACATTCAGTACTTC.

The J gene is TRBJ1-5, the V gene TRBV4-1; D is perhaps TRBD1 (5 bases). V lost 1 base to trimming and J lost 3 bases, with 13 bases between them. The germline V gene has CDR1 MGHRA and CDR2 YSYEKL. The CDR3 spans 16 residues. As DNA, the CDR3 is TGCGCCAGCAGCCAAGCGTTCGGCAGGGACAATCAGCCCCAGCATTTT. Amino acids: CASSQAFGRDNQPQHF.